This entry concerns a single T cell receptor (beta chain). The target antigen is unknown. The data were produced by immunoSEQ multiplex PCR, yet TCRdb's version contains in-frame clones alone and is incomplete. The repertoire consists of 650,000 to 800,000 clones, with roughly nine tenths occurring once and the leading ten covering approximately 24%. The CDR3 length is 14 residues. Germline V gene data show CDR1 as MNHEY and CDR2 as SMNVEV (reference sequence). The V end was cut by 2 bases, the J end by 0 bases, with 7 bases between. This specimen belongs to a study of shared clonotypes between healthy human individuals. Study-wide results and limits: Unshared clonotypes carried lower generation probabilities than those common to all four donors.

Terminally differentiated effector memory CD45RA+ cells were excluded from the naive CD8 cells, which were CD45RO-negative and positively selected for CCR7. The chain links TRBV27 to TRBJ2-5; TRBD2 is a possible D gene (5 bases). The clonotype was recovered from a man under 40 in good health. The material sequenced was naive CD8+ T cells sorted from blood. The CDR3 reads CASSLRRNQETQYF. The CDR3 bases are TGTGCCAGCAGTTTAAGGAGGAACCAAGAGACCCAGTACTTC.